This T cell receptor (beta chain) was documented in a study of blood T cells in healthy people across ages. The CDR3 runs 16 residues. Germline CDR1 MNHEY, CDR2 SVGAGI. Deletions cut 0 bases from V and 4 bases from J, with 13 bases between. For the second PCR, which ran for roughly 7 to 11 cycles, a sample-barcoded 5' primer and a J-beta primer mix were used. Each CDR3 protein is one row after TCRdb ran MiXCR on the 5' RACE reads. Of 950,000 to 1,200,000 distinct CDR3 sequences in the sample, 35% to 40% were seen once. This clonotype was observed a few times. Sequencing used blood. V gene TRBV6-5 combines with J gene TRBJ2-1; D is undetermined. The source of this sequence is a man aged 18 to 30 in good health. CDR3 sequence reads: CASSYSLTDGYNEQFF. In DNA, the CDR3 is TGTGCCAGCAGTTACTCCCTCACCGACGGGTACAATGAGCAGTTCTTC.